This TCR beta chain was profiled in a study of CD8 T cells in ankylosing spondylitis (dated by TCRdb to about 2017). As for the study more broadly: T cell receptor beta repertoires were profiled in healthy donors and ankylosing spondylitis patients so that disease-linked TCR variants could be found. In total, the full study cohort was made up of 110 or so healthy donors and 25 or so ankylosing spondylitis patients. Peripheral blood was sampled, and synovial fluid was additionally collected from ankylosing spondylitis patients. The paper as a whole reports these results and caveats: A TCR beta motif made up of several highly homologous amino acid variants appeared to be characteristic of blood from ankylosing spondylitis patients. Some TCR beta motif variants had previously been reported in synovial fluid and blood of reactive arthritis patients, which suggested common disease-initiation mechanisms. The disease-linked clones showed a CD8+ phenotype and occurred at relatively low frequencies in peripheral blood. The disease-linked clones were reported to be significantly enriched in matched synovial fluid samples from ankylosing spondylitis patients.

TCRdb shows the sequencer as Illumina HiSeq 2500. Quantitative 5'-RACE with molecular barcodes was the method used to prepare the TCR beta libraries. Turning to the authors' computational methods: A new computational method, built on a probabilistic model of VDJ rearrangement, was used to identify disease-linked TCR variants. The public reads were reprocessed in TCRdb via fastp at Q25 and MiXCR, keeping in-frame beta chains. Each entry is one CDR3 protein sequence, shown with its most common DNA and genes. TCRdb, not the original authors, processed these V and J calls. Present in this sample are about 450,000 distinct CDR3 sequences, more than 25% of which were seen just once. 0.89% of the sample is taken by the ten largest. About this clonotype itself: Its antigen is unknown. The record has no base qualities; no much larger clone is one base away.

This receptor was obtained from a male donor with ankylosing spondylitis. The material sequenced was blood, either unsorted or a sorted T cell fraction (not recorded which).

The CDR3 here reads CASSLPGGHEQYF. The DNA sequence follows: TGTGCCAGCAGCCTCCCGGGCGGTCACGAGCAGTACTTC. The chain was built from TRBV3-1 and TRBJ2-7; no D segment can be confidently identified. The CDR3 goes from the cysteine to the phenylalanine over 13 residues. The only DNA kept is the CDR3, 39 bases in frame from the first base. Looking up the germline V gene (reference sequence) yields CDR1 LGHDT and CDR2 YNNKEL. V is cut by 4 bases and J by 5 bases, and the space between the germline ends is 12 bases.